These T cell receptor beta chains were read from a single sample in a study of identical twins. TCRdb reanalysed the 5' RACE reads using MiXCR and keeps one entry per CDR3 protein. The sample lists about 390,000 distinct CDR3 sequences; 7% to 9.5% were seen once. The sequencing sample was made of naive T cells sorted from blood. The source is a woman in her 50s in good health. The CDR3 runs from the conserved cysteine through the conserved F or W. D genes are given only for firm matches. Only part of the rows carry a size: once, few, many, or a class if the clone is expanded.

. | few | TRBJ2-1 | TRBV12-3/TRBV12-4 | TGTGCCAGCAGTGGACAGAGTGGCTACAATGAGCAGTTCTTC | CASSGQSGYNEQFF
. | . | TRBJ1-1 | TRBV4-2 | TGTGCCAGCAGTCCAAAGAGTCGGGGGGCGGCTGAAGCTTTCTTT | CASSPKSRGAAEAFF
. | many | TRBJ1-1 | TRBV2 | TGTGCCAGCAGCGACAGGTCTGGGGGCACTGAAGCTTTCTTT | CASSDRSGGTEAFF
. | few | TRBJ1-5 | TRBV12-3/TRBV12-4 | TGTGCCAGCAAGTTCGGGTTTCAGCCCCAGCATTTT | CASKFGFQPQHF
. | many | TRBJ2-3 | TRBV29-1 | TGCAGCGTTGCCCCCACTACAGATACGCAGTATTTT | CSVAPTTDTQYF
. | few | TRBJ1-1 | TRBV24-1 | TGTGCCACCAGTGAACGACAGTTACAGAACACTGAAGCTTTCTTT | CATSERQLQNTEAFF
. | . | TRBJ2-2 | TRBV30 | TGTGCCTGGAGTGTACTAGGCACCGGGGAGCTGTTTTTT | CAWSVLGTGELFF
. | . | TRBJ2-3 | TRBV28 | TGTGCCAGCAGGCGGCAGGGGGGCAGCACAGATACGCAGTATTTT | CASRRQGGSTDTQYF
. | few | TRBJ1-1 | TRBV29-1 | TGCAGCGTGGGCCCAGGGCTAAACACTGAAGCTTTCTTT | CSVGPGLNTEAFF
. | many | TRBJ2-6 | TRBV29-1 | TGCAGCGTTGAGGGAGCCTCTGGGGCCAACGTCCTGACTTTC | CSVEGASGANVLTF
. | . | TRBJ1-2 | TRBV6-5 | TGTGCCAGCAGCCCTCGAGCTCTCTATGGCTACACCTTC | CASSPRALYGYTF
. | few | TRBJ2-1 | TRBV20-1 | TGCAGTGCTAGATTCGGGGCTAACAATGAGCAGTTCTTC | CSARFGANNEQFF
TRBD1 | many | TRBJ2-7 | TRBV28 | TGTGCCAGCGGCTTTCAACAGGGGTTCTACGAGCAGTACTTC | CASGFQQGFYEQYF
. | many | TRBJ1-2 | TRBV7-8 | TGTGCCAGCAGCTTAGATGGCAGGGTGAACTATGGCTACACCTTC | CASSLDGRVNYGYTF
. | few | TRBJ2-1 | TRBV20-1 | TGCAGTGCTACCGACTACTACTACAATGAGCAGTTCTTC | CSATDYYYNEQFF
TRBD1 | . | TRBJ1-1 | TRBV5-6 | TGTGCCAGCAGCTTGGGCGGCTTATTCGGGACAGCGAACACTGAAGCTTTCTTT | CASSLGGLFGTANTEAFF
. | many | TRBJ1-1 | TRBV29-1 | TGCAGCGTTGAAGAAGTTCGTAGGAATGAAGCTTTCTTT | CSVEEVRRNEAFF
TRBD1 | many | TRBJ2-1 | TRBV12-3/TRBV12-4 | TGTGCCAGCAGTCCCCCAGGGGGCCTTTACAATGAGCAGTTCTTC | CASSPPGGLYNEQFF
TRBD2 | . | TRBJ2-2 | TRBV28 | TGTGCCAGCAGCCCCTCTGGGACTAGCGCCGGGGAGCTGTTTTTT | CASSPSGTSAGELFF
. | . | TRBJ2-3 | TRBV30 | TGTGCCTGTACCGTTCTGGGCACAGATACGCAGTATTTT | CACTVLGTDTQYF
. | many | TRBJ2-1 | TRBV5-1 | TGCGCCAGCAGCTTGACAGGTCGCAATGAGCAGTTCTTC | CASSLTGRNEQFF
TRBD1 | few | TRBJ1-1 | TRBV7-8 | TGTGCCAGCAGCTTAGGGGACAGCAAGAACACTGAAGCTTTCTTT | CASSLGDSKNTEAFF
. | many | TRBJ1-4 | TRBV3-1 | TGTGCCAGCAGCCGAAGACCCGCAACTAATGAAAAACTGTTTTTT | CASSRRPATNEKLFF
TRBD1 | . | TRBJ1-5 | TRBV20-1 | TGCAGTGCTAGAGTCTCGACAGGGTGGGAACAGCCCCAGCATTTT | CSARVSTGWEQPQHF
TRBD2 | . | TRBJ2-1 | TRBV11-2 | TGTGCCAGCAGCTTCTATAGCGGGAGTGGGAATGAGCAGTTCTTC | CASSFYSGSGNEQFF
TRBD1 | few | TRBJ1-1 | TRBV11-1 | TGTGCCAGCAGCTCCCTAGGACAGGCCCTAGAGGACACTGAAGCTTTCTTT | CASSSLGQALEDTEAFF
TRBD2 | many | TRBJ2-2 | TRBV15 | TGTGCCACCAGCAGAGACGGGGGGTGGAACGGGGAGCTGTTTTTT | CATSRDGGWNGELFF
. | many | TRBJ2-5 | TRBV6-2/TRBV6-3 | TGTGCCAGCGGGATATATCAGGAGACCCAGTACTTC | CASGIYQETQYF
. | many | TRBJ1-1 | TRBV3-1 | TGTGCCAGCAGGAGGGGCCTGAACACTGAAGCTTTCTTT | CASRRGLNTEAFF
TRBD1 | . | TRBJ1-1 | TRBV27 | TGTGCCAGCAGTCTTCTTACGGGGACAGTGAACACTGAAGCTTTCTTT | CASSLLTGTVNTEAFF
. | few | TRBJ2-1 | TRBV6-2/TRBV6-3 | TGTGCCAGCAGTTTTCTGACTGAGCAGTTCTTC | CASSFLTEQFF
TRBD2 | few | TRBJ2-7 | TRBV29-1 | TGCAGCGTTGTGACTAGCGGGAGGCCGCAGTACTTC | CSVVTSGRPQYF
. | . | TRBJ1-5 | TRBV20-1 | TGCAGTGCTAGAGATAACTCAGGGAGGTTTGGGCCCCAGCATTTT | CSARDNSGRFGPQHF
TRBD1 | few | TRBJ2-3 | TRBV12-3/TRBV12-4 | TGTGCCAGCAGTGGGACAGGGGGCTTTGTCGAGGGAAGCACAGATACGCAGTATTTT | CASSGTGGFVEGSTDTQYF
TRBD2 | . | TRBJ2-1 | TRBV5-4 | TGTGCCAGCAGCATGGGGGGGAACCCCTACAATGAGCAGTTCTTC | CASSMGGNPYNEQFF
TRBD2 | . | TRBJ2-2 | TRBV18 | TGTGCCAGCTCACCAAGGGCCGGGACTAGCGGTGCAAGCACCGGGGAGCTGTTTTTT | CASSPRAGTSGASTGELFF
TRBD1 | . | TRBJ2-7 | TRBV3-1 | TGTGCCAGCACCAGAGGACAGGGGGCTCATGAGCAGTACTTC | CASTRGQGAHEQYF
. | few | TRBJ2-3 | TRBV6-5 | TGTGCCAGCAGTTACTCGATCGTCCTAGTTGGCACAGATACGCAGTATTTT | CASSYSIVLVGTDTQYF
. | few | TRBJ2-5 | TRBV20-1 | TGCAGTGCTAGATACACAGGGGCGGGGGAGACCCAGTACTTC | CSARYTGAGETQYF
TRBD2 | many | TRBJ2-1 | TRBV14 | TGTGCCAGCAGCCATAAAATAGCGGGAGGGCCTAATGAGCAGTTCTTC | CASSHKIAGGPNEQFF
. | few | TRBJ1-3 | TRBV5-1 | TGCGCCAGCAGCTCCGTAAATGGAAACACCATATATTTT | CASSSVNGNTIYF
TRBD1 | . | TRBJ1-1 | TRBV7-6 | TGTGCCAGCAGCTTAGCGCTGGGACAGGGAGGCACTGAAGCTTTCTTT | CASSLALGQGGTEAFF
. | . | TRBJ1-5 | TRBV7-6 | TGTGCCAGCAGCCGCTACGGGGTGGGTATTAATCAGCCCCAGCATTTT | CASSRYGVGINQPQHF
TRBD2 | few | TRBJ2-4 | TRBV7-8 | TGTGCCAGCAGCTTAGGCACTAGCGGGAGTCTTGGAGACAAAAACATTCAGTACTTC | CASSLGTSGSLGDKNIQYF
. | few | TRBJ2-2 | TRBV7-9 | TGTGCCAGCAGCTTTGGAGACGGGGAGCTGTTTTTT | CASSFGDGELFF
. | few | TRBJ2-7 | TRBV13 | TGTGCCAGCAGCTTCGGGACTTTGGTCTACGAGCAGTACTTC | CASSFGTLVYEQYF
TRBD1 | once | TRBJ1-6 | TRBV18 | TGTGCCAGCTCGTCGACAGGGGTTGGCTCACCCCTCCACTTT | CASSSTGVGSPLHF
TRBD2 | few | TRBJ2-7 | TRBV11-2 | TGTGCCAGCAGCCGGGAGCGGGGATCCTCCTACGAGCAGTACTTC | CASSRERGSSYEQYF
. | many | TRBJ2-1 | TRBV29-1 | TGCAGCGTATCGGACTTTTACAATGAGCAGTTCTTC | CSVSDFYNEQFF
. | . | TRBJ1-2 | TRBV2 | TGTGCCAGCAGTGCGGTACTTAACTATGGCTACACCTTC | CASSAVLNYGYTF
. | . | TRBJ2-3 | TRBV4-1 | TGCGCCAGCAGCCAAGAGGGGGGGCTGTTTGGAGATACGCAGTATTTT | CASSQEGGLFGDTQYF
. | many | TRBJ2-5 | TRBV3-1 | TGTGCCAGCAGCCAGGTAGAGACCCAGTACTTC | CASSQVETQYF
TRBD2 | . | TRBJ2-2 | TRBV2 | TGTGCCAGCAGTGAAATAGGACTAGCGGGAGTTGCCGGGGAGCTGTTTTTT | CASSEIGLAGVAGELFF
TRBD2 | . | TRBJ2-1 | TRBV6-1 | TGTGCCATCAAGAGGGCGGGAGGGCCAAGAGAGCAGTTCTTC | CAIKRAGGPREQFF
. | few | TRBJ1-2 | TRBV29-1 | TGCAGCGTTACTCCGACACGAGCCTTC | CSVTPTRAF
. | few | TRBJ2-5 | TRBV12-3/TRBV12-4 | TGTGCCAGCAGTTTATACAGGGGACTAGAAGAGACCCAGTACTTC | CASSLYRGLEETQYF
TRBD2 | few | TRBJ2-1 | TRBV9 | TGTGCCAGCAGCGTAGCGGGAGGGCCTTTGTCCTACAATGAGCAGTTCTTC | CASSVAGGPLSYNEQFF
TRBD2 | . | TRBJ2-7 | TRBV2 | TGTGCCAGCAGGCCCCTCGGACTAGCGGGAGACCCCTACGAGCAGTACTTC | CASRPLGLAGDPYEQYF